This is a list of T cell receptor beta chains from one sample in a study of human T cells and chemical hapten exposure. TCRdb independently ran MiXCR on the RACE reads; one entry per CDR3 protein. Here the sample spans roughly 62,000 distinct CDR3 sequences, 9.5% to 15% being singletons. Sample: whole blood, taken in connection with sensitization to the hapten diphenylcyclopropenone (DPC). These receptors were obtained from a man younger than 40 with alopecia areata. Some clones in this sample may be carry-over from other donors' samples. The CDR3 runs from the conserved cysteine through the conserved F or W. The D gene is left open where the match is weak. The listing skips clone size in some rows; elsewhere it reads once, few, many or a size class.

abundance: many; d_gene: TRBD1; j_gene: TRBJ1-1; v_gene: TRBV10-3; CDR3nt: TGTGCCATCACCGGTAGTCGGGACAGGGGAATAATTGAAGCTTTCTTT; CDR3aa: CAITGSRDRGIIEAFF
abundance: few; d_gene: -; j_gene: TRBJ2-7; v_gene: TRBV20-1; CDR3nt: TGCAGTGCGCCACCCCAGGGCTACGAGCAGTACTTC; CDR3aa: CSAPPQGYEQYF
abundance: many; d_gene: TRBD1; j_gene: TRBJ1-5; v_gene: TRBV20-1; CDR3nt: TGCAGTGCTAGAATAAGGGGGCGGAGTAGCAATCAGCCCCAGCATTTT; CDR3aa: CSARIRGRSSNQPQHF
abundance: -; d_gene: TRBD1; j_gene: TRBJ2-4; v_gene: TRBV29-1; CDR3nt: TGCAGCGTTGAGGACAGGGCCCCCTCTATAGCCAAAAACATTCAGTACTTC; CDR3aa: CSVEDRAPSIAKNIQYF
abundance: -; d_gene: -; j_gene: TRBJ1-4; v_gene: TRBV18; CDR3nt: TGTGCCAGCTCACCGTTCACTAATGAAAAACTGTTTTTT; CDR3aa: CASSPFTNEKLFF
abundance: many; d_gene: -; j_gene: TRBJ2-7; v_gene: TRBV7-2; CDR3nt: TGTGCCATACGTGGAGACTCCTACGAGCAGTACTTC; CDR3aa: CAIRGDSYEQYF
abundance: few; d_gene: TRBD1; j_gene: TRBJ2-3; v_gene: TRBV12-3/TRBV12-4; CDR3nt: TGTGCCAGCAGTTTAGGGCAGGGGGCAGATACGCAGTATTTT; CDR3aa: CASSLGQGADTQYF
abundance: many; d_gene: -; j_gene: TRBJ2-5; v_gene: TRBV19; CDR3nt: TGTGCCAGTAGTATCCGGGACATAGAGACCCAGTACTTC; CDR3aa: CASSIRDIETQYF
abundance: few; d_gene: -; j_gene: TRBJ1-2; v_gene: TRBV3-1; CDR3nt: TGTGCCAGCAGCCACCTGGTAAGGCCGGGTGGCTACACCTTC; CDR3aa: CASSHLVRPGGYTF
abundance: few; d_gene: -; j_gene: TRBJ2-7; v_gene: TRBV6-5; CDR3nt: TGTGCCAGCAGTTACACAGGGGCGGGATACGAGCAGTACTTC; CDR3aa: CASSYTGAGYEQYF
abundance: -; d_gene: -; j_gene: TRBJ2-3; v_gene: TRBV5-1; CDR3nt: TGCGCCAGCAGCTTGAGGGCAATGAAACGAAACCACTCGAGCACAGATACGCAGTATTTT; CDR3aa: CASSLRAMKRNHSSTDTQYF
abundance: few; d_gene: -; j_gene: TRBJ1-2; v_gene: TRBV19; CDR3nt: TGTGCCAGTAGCCCCACCGGGGGGGGCTATGGCTACACCTTC; CDR3aa: CASSPTGGGYGYTF
abundance: -; d_gene: TRBD1; j_gene: TRBJ2-3; v_gene: TRBV28; CDR3nt: TGTGCCAGCATGACCGGGACAGCAAGCACAGATACGCAGTATTTT; CDR3aa: CASMTGTASTDTQYF
abundance: -; d_gene: -; j_gene: TRBJ2-1; v_gene: TRBV11-3; CDR3nt: TGTGCCAGCAGTTCCGGGACGGATTATGAGCAGTTCTTC; CDR3aa: CASSSGTDYEQFF
abundance: once; d_gene: -; j_gene: TRBJ1-2; v_gene: TRBV6-1; CDR3nt: TGTGCCTCGGCAGGGCTGAACTATGGCTACACCTTC; CDR3aa: CASAGLNYGYTF
abundance: many; d_gene: TRBD1; j_gene: TRBJ2-1; v_gene: TRBV27; CDR3nt: TGTGCCAGCACTAAAAACCGGGACAGGGTGAATGAGCAGTTCTTC; CDR3aa: CASTKNRDRVNEQFF
abundance: many; d_gene: TRBD1; j_gene: TRBJ1-3; v_gene: TRBV7-6; CDR3nt: TGTGCCAGCAGCTTAGTGGGACAGACTGGAAACACCATATATTTT; CDR3aa: CASSLVGQTGNTIYF
abundance: many; d_gene: -; j_gene: TRBJ1-2; v_gene: TRBV4-3; CDR3nt: TGCGCCAGCAGCCAAGATTTTTTGGGTTCTACTAACTATGGCTACACCTTC; CDR3aa: CASSQDFLGSTNYGYTF
abundance: few; d_gene: TRBD1; j_gene: TRBJ1-4; v_gene: TRBV7-6; CDR3nt: TGTGCCAGCAGCCCTCCGGGACAGGGGGGCGAAAAACTGTTTTTT; CDR3aa: CASSPPGQGGEKLFF
abundance: many; d_gene: TRBD1; j_gene: TRBJ1-2; v_gene: TRBV6-2/TRBV6-3; CDR3nt: TGTGCCAGCAGTCAGGACAGGATGGCTGGAGGCTACACCTTC; CDR3aa: CASSQDRMAGGYTF
abundance: -; d_gene: -; j_gene: TRBJ2-7; v_gene: TRBV19; CDR3nt: TGTGCCAGTAAAAGGGGGACGGCTTCCGACACCTACGAGCAGTACTTC; CDR3aa: CASKRGTASDTYEQYF
abundance: few; d_gene: -; j_gene: TRBJ1-1; v_gene: TRBV20-1; CDR3nt: TGCAGTGCTGAGAACACTGAAGCTTTCTTT; CDR3aa: CSAENTEAFF
abundance: many; d_gene: -; j_gene: TRBJ1-1; v_gene: TRBV29-1; CDR3nt: TGCAGCGTTGTTCGGATAGAAGCTTTCTTT; CDR3aa: CSVVRIEAFF
abundance: -; d_gene: -; j_gene: TRBJ1-2; v_gene: TRBV12-3/TRBV12-4; CDR3nt: TGTGCCAGCATCTCTGGACAGCATAACTATGGCTACACCTTC; CDR3aa: CASISGQHNYGYTF
abundance: many; d_gene: -; j_gene: TRBJ1-5; v_gene: TRBV7-3; CDR3nt: TGTGCCAGCAGCTTACACAGGGTGTATAGCAATCAGCCCCAGCATTTT; CDR3aa: CASSLHRVYSNQPQHF
abundance: -; d_gene: -; j_gene: TRBJ2-5; v_gene: TRBV24-1; CDR3nt: TGTGCCACCAGTGATCCTGGATCACTAGGAGAGACCCAGTACTTC; CDR3aa: CATSDPGSLGETQYF
abundance: many; d_gene: TRBD1; j_gene: TRBJ2-1; v_gene: TRBV11-3; CDR3nt: TGTGCCAGCAGCTTAAGCTGGGGACAGGGGAGCGGGTACAATGAGCAGTTCTTC; CDR3aa: CASSLSWGQGSGYNEQFF
abundance: -; d_gene: -; j_gene: TRBJ2-1; v_gene: TRBV4-2; CDR3nt: TGTGCCAGCAGCCAAGACGGGACACTCAATGAGCAGTTCTTC; CDR3aa: CASSQDGTLNEQFF
abundance: few; d_gene: -; j_gene: TRBJ2-2; v_gene: TRBV19; CDR3nt: TGTGCCAGTAATGCCCTTGGGCTGGGGACCGGGGAGCTGTTTTTT; CDR3aa: CASNALGLGTGELFF
abundance: few; d_gene: -; j_gene: TRBJ1-5; v_gene: TRBV6-1; CDR3nt: TGTGCCAGCTCCCCTCCGGGGGGAGGCAATCAGCCCCAGCATTTT; CDR3aa: CASSPPGGGNQPQHF
abundance: many; d_gene: -; j_gene: TRBJ1-3; v_gene: TRBV12-3/TRBV12-4; CDR3nt: TGTGCCAGCAGTTTCAGGGACTCTGGAAACACCATATATTTT; CDR3aa: CASSFRDSGNTIYF
abundance: many; d_gene: -; j_gene: TRBJ2-6; v_gene: TRBV15; CDR3nt: TGTGCCACCAGCAGAGATTCAGGGTCTGGGGCCAACGTCCTGACTTTC; CDR3aa: CATSRDSGSGANVLTF
abundance: -; d_gene: TRBD1; j_gene: TRBJ1-2; v_gene: TRBV29-1; CDR3nt: TGCAGCGTCGGACAGGGGAACTATGGCTACACCTTC; CDR3aa: CSVGQGNYGYTF
abundance: many; d_gene: -; j_gene: TRBJ1-2; v_gene: TRBV20-1; CDR3nt: TGCAGTGCTAGTCTCCCTAACTATGGCTACACCTTC; CDR3aa: CSASLPNYGYTF
abundance: many; d_gene: -; j_gene: TRBJ2-7; v_gene: TRBV29-1; CDR3nt: TGCAGCGTTGGGACGGACTCCTACGAGCAGTACTTC; CDR3aa: CSVGTDSYEQYF
abundance: -; d_gene: TRBD1; j_gene: TRBJ1-4; v_gene: TRBV5-4; CDR3nt: TGTGCCAGCAGCCCCCCGGGACAGACTAATGAAAAACTGTTTTTT; CDR3aa: CASSPPGQTNEKLFF
abundance: -; d_gene: -; j_gene: TRBJ2-7; v_gene: TRBV20-1; CDR3nt: TGCAGTGCTACTCCCCCCGGGCAGGGCGGTATCGAGCAGTACTTC; CDR3aa: CSATPPGQGGIEQYF
abundance: few; d_gene: -; j_gene: TRBJ1-4; v_gene: TRBV2; CDR3nt: TGTGCCAGCAGTGAAGCTTCCAGGCCGCTATCCGGGAAACTGTTTTTT; CDR3aa: CASSEASRPLSGKLFF
abundance: few; d_gene: TRBD1; j_gene: TRBJ2-5; v_gene: TRBV6-5; CDR3nt: TGTGCCAGCAGTTCCTCCATCCGACAGGGGCCGACCAGGGCCCAGTACTTC; CDR3aa: CASSSSIRQGPTRAQYF
abundance: -; d_gene: -; j_gene: TRBJ1-5; v_gene: TRBV6-1; CDR3nt: TGTGCCACCATAAACACCAGGGTTGTTGGCAATCAGCCCCAGCATTTT; CDR3aa: CATINTRVVGNQPQHF
abundance: many; d_gene: -; j_gene: TRBJ1-2; v_gene: TRBV4-3; CDR3nt: TGCGCCAGCAGCCCCTATAGCGGGGACAACTATGGCTACACCTTC; CDR3aa: CASSPYSGDNYGYTF
abundance: many; d_gene: -; j_gene: TRBJ2-6; v_gene: TRBV7-3; CDR3nt: TGTGCCAGCAGCTTGGCGGGCGGTGGGGCCAACGTCCTGACTTTC; CDR3aa: CASSLAGGGANVLTF